These T cell receptor beta chains were read from a single sample in a study of blood T cell repertoires in COVID-19. Libraries were prepared by immunoSEQ multiplex PCR; TCRdb keeps only in-frame clonotypes and omits some of them. This repertoire shows hundreds of thousands of clones, around 90% found once; its top ten account for about 6.3%. The source material was PBMCs or T cells enriched from blood (not recorded which). These receptors were taken from a woman aged 25 to 39 with acute COVID-19. CDR3s include the opening cysteine and the closing phenylalanine or tryptophan. D genes are given only for firm matches. The size field is filled for only some rows; it gives once, few, many or a size class.

size	V	D	J	CDR3	DNA
few	TRBV28	NA	TRBJ1-5	CASSSTESNQPQHF	TGTGCCAGCAGTTCTACAGAGAGCAATCAGCCCCAGCATTTT
NA	TRBV28	NA	TRBJ1-5	CASSLWGRGSNQPQHF	TGTGCCAGCAGTTTATGGGGCAGGGGTAGCAATCAGCCCCAGCATTTT
NA	TRBV28	NA	TRBJ1-1	CASRPGQTNTEAFF	TGTGCCAGCAGACCAGGACAGACGAACACTGAAGCTTTCTTT
NA	TRBV5-1	TRBD1	TRBJ2-7	CASSLDGTGSDEQYF	TGCGCCAGCAGCTTGGATGGGACAGGGTCTGACGAGCAGTACTTC
NA	TRBV7-6	NA	TRBJ1-6	CASSSAGRDSPLHF	TGTGCCAGCAGCTCCGCAGGTAGAGATTCACCCCTCCACTTT
NA	TRBV5-1	NA	TRBJ2-7	CASSLEQGPFYEQYF	TGCGCCAGCAGCTTGGAACAGGGCCCCTTCTACGAGCAGTACTTC
NA	TRBV4-2	TRBD1	TRBJ1-4	CASSQGQGTNEKLFF	TGTGCCAGCAGCCAAGGACAGGGCACTAATGAAAAACTGTTTTTT
NA	TRBV4-1	NA	TRBJ1-4	CASSAPSGEKLFF	TGCGCCAGCAGCGCACCTTCGGGTGAAAAACTGTTTTTT
NA	TRBV29-1	NA	TRBJ1-2	CSVGSGREAVNYGYTF	TGCAGCGTTGGAAGTGGCAGGGAGGCCGTAAACTATGGCTACACCTTC
NA	TRBV28	NA	TRBJ1-2	CASSLSPGQGYGYTF	TGTGCCAGCAGTTTATCACCAGGGCAGGGCTATGGCTACACCTTC
NA	TRBV9	NA	TRBJ2-7	CASSGGEYEQYF	TGTGCCAGCAGCGGGGGAGAATACGAGCAGTACTTC
NA	TRBV28	NA	TRBJ1-5	CASSSRDQPQHF	TGTGCCAGCAGCAGCAGGGATCAGCCCCAGCATTTT
NA	TRBV7-9	NA	TRBJ1-1	CASTFPQGRRAPEAFF	TGTGCCAGCACCTTCCCCCAGGGGAGAAGGGCCCCTGAAGCTTTCTTT
NA	TRBV27	TRBD2	TRBJ2-3	CASSTGLTPNPHTQYF	TGTGCCAGCAGTACGGGACTAACCCCGAACCCTCATACGCAGTATTTT
NA	TRBV2	TRBD1	TRBJ1-5	CASSVRGQGFYSNQPQHF	TGTGCCAGCAGTGTGAGGGGACAGGGATTTTATAGCAATCAGCCCCAGCATTTT
NA	TRBV28	NA	TRBJ2-1	CASSLLQNEQFF	TGTGCCAGCAGTTTATTACAGAATGAGCAGTTCTTC
NA	TRBV7-2	TRBD2	TRBJ2-1	CASSSWTSQSYNEQFF	TGTGCCAGCAGCTCATGGACTAGCCAATCTTACAATGAGCAGTTCTTC
NA	TRBV7-3	NA	TRBJ1-1	CASSPQGSNTEAFF	TGTGCCAGCAGCCCGCAGGGGAGTAACACTGAAGCTTTCTTT
few	TRBV19	TRBD1	TRBJ1-2	CASSTTGDLGYTF	TGTGCCAGTAGTACGACAGGGGACCTTGGCTACACCTTC
NA	TRBV6-1	NA	TRBJ1-1	CASSEGRVTEAFF	TGTGCCAGCAGTGAAGGCAGGGTAACTGAAGCTTTCTTT
NA	TRBV5-4	NA	TRBJ2-5	CASSLKGNAETQYF	TGTGCCAGCAGCTTAAAGGGGAATGCAGAGACCCAGTACTTC
NA	TRBV6-1	NA	TRBJ1-6	CASREQGSSYNSPLHF	TGTGCCAGCAGAGAACAGGGAAGCTCCTATAATTCACCCCTCCACTTT
NA	TRBV6-2/TRBV6-3	NA	TRBJ1-5	CASSYGGGVHQPQHF	TGTGCCAGCAGTTACGGAGGTGGGGTGCATCAGCCCCAGCATTTT
NA	TRBV2	TRBD2	TRBJ2-2	CASSEWGLAGGRTGELFF	TGTGCCAGCAGTGAATGGGGACTAGCGGGGGGGCGAACCGGGGAGCTGTTTTTT
NA	TRBV27	NA	TRBJ2-7	CASKAAGPTYEQYF	TGTGCCAGCAAAGCAGCTGGGCCTACCTACGAGCAGTACTTC
few	TRBV28	TRBD2	TRBJ2-3	CASSLGVAGDPDTQYF	TGTGCCAGCAGTTTAGGAGTAGCGGGAGATCCAGATACGCAGTATTTT
NA	TRBV11-2	TRBD1	TRBJ1-1	CASRDWGQRLNTEAFF	TGTGCCAGCAGAGATTGGGGACAGCGGTTGAACACTGAAGCTTTCTTT
NA	TRBV7-2	TRBD2	TRBJ2-7	CASSPGRDDEQYF	TGTGCCAGCAGCCCAGGGAGGGACGACGAGCAGTACTTC
once	TRBV11-2	NA	TRBJ2-3	CASSLQGTDTQYF	TGTGCCAGCAGCTTACAGGGCACAGATACGCAGTATTTT
NA	TRBV2	TRBD1	TRBJ1-2	CASSPGTGPYGYTF	TGTGCCAGCAGCCCCGGGACAGGGCCTTATGGCTACACCTTC
NA	TRBV28	TRBD1	TRBJ2-3	CASSLGTGPGGTQYF	TGTGCCAGCAGTTTAGGGACAGGTCCAGGGGGGACGCAGTATTTT
NA	TRBV11-2	TRBD2	TRBJ2-7	CASSLDQLAGGEQYF	TGTGCCAGCAGCTTAGATCAGTTGGCGGGGGGCGAGCAGTACTTC
NA	TRBV6-2/TRBV6-3	NA	TRBJ1-2	CASSYGGGRSYGYTF	TGTGCCAGCAGTTACGGGGGGGGGCGAAGCTATGGCTACACCTTC
NA	TRBV7-2	NA	TRBJ2-7	CASSLDGGYEQYF	TGTGCCAGCAGCTTAGACGGGGGCTACGAGCAGTACTTC
NA	TRBV4-2	TRBD2	TRBJ2-7	CASSQDPSGTFYEQYF	TGTGCCAGCAGCCAAGATCCTAGCGGGACGTTCTACGAGCAGTACTTC
NA	TRBV3-1/TRBV3-2	NA	TRBJ1-2	CASSQGAPDYGYTF	TGTGCCAGCAGCCAGGGGGCTCCTGACTATGGCTACACCTTC
NA	TRBV5-5	TRBD1	TRBJ2-5	CASSFMGQAQETQYF	TGTGCCAGCAGCTTTATGGGACAGGCCCAAGAGACCCAGTACTTC
NA	TRBV6-1	NA	TRBJ1-5	CASSEGIRGGQPQHF	TGTGCCAGCAGTGAAGGGATCAGGGGTGGGCAGCCCCAGCATTTT
NA	TRBV9	TRBD2	TRBJ2-7	CASSVGLAGGTYEQYF	TGTGCCAGCAGCGTAGGACTAGCGGGAGGAACCTACGAGCAGTACTTC
NA	TRBV19	TRBD1	TRBJ2-3	CASNPLGQKGTDTQYF	TGTGCCAGTAACCCACTGGGACAGAAAGGCACAGATACGCAGTATTTT
NA	TRBV28	NA	TRBJ2-5	CASRMAGQETQYF	TGTGCCAGCAGGATGGCTGGCCAAGAGACCCAGTACTTC
NA	TRBV28	NA	TRBJ1-4	CASQLSSPPIGRGKLFF	TGTGCCAGCCAGTTGTCATCCCCACCAATAGGCCGAGGAAAACTGTTTTTT
NA	TRBV19	TRBD1	TRBJ2-7	CASSNGQGRAYEQYF	TGTGCCAGTAGTAACGGACAGGGGAGGGCCTACGAGCAGTACTTC
few	TRBV7-9	NA	TRBJ1-1	CASSSPELRVSDTEAFF	TGTGCCAGCAGCTCCCCGGAACTCAGGGTCTCGGACACTGAAGCTTTCTTT
NA	TRBV5-1	TRBD1	TRBJ1-5	CASSPGTGGNQPQHF	TGCGCCAGCAGTCCCGGGACAGGGGGCAATCAGCCCCAGCATTTT
few	TRBV27	TRBD1	TRBJ2-1	CASSRTGSHNEQFF	TGTGCCAGCAGTCGGACAGGGAGCCACAATGAGCAGTTCTTC
few	TRBV11-2	TRBD2	TRBJ2-7	CASRAGGHYEQYF	TGTGCCAGCAGAGCGGGAGGACACTACGAGCAGTACTTC
NA	TRBV5-4	NA	TRBJ1-6	CASSLGTIPPLHF	TGTGCCAGCAGCTTGGGAACAATCCCACCCCTCCACTTT
NA	TRBV10-1	NA	TRBJ1-5	CASSTPGSNQPQHF	TGCGCCAGCAGCACCCCCGGTAGCAATCAGCCCCAGCATTTT
NA	TRBV7-9	NA	TRBJ2-3	CASSLDGTTTDTQYF	TGTGCCAGCAGCTTAGACGGGACAACCACAGATACGCAGTATTTT
NA	TRBV5-6	TRBD2	TRBJ2-7	CASSSSPSGSYEQYF	TGTGCCAGCAGCTCCTCACCTAGCGGCTCCTACGAGCAGTACTTC
NA	TRBV7-9	TRBD1	TRBJ2-7	CASSSDRPYEQYF	TGTGCCAGCAGCTCGGACAGGCCCTACGAGCAGTACTTC
once	TRBV12-3/TRBV12-4	NA	TRBJ2-5	CASTQWGDETQYF	TGTGCCAGCACCCAGTGGGGGGACGAGACCCAGTACTTC
NA	TRBV7-9	NA	TRBJ2-7	CASSSGKVDRLYYEQYF	TGTGCCAGCAGCTCGGGGAAGGTTGACCGACTATACTACGAGCAGTACTTC